Listed here are 13 T cell receptor beta chains from one sample, sequenced in a study of T-cell memory formation after mild COVID-19. MiXCR was run by TCRdb on the 5' RACE reads, yielding one entry per CDR3 protein. The sample consists of about 130,000 distinct CDR3 sequences, approximately 5.9% of them appearing once. The sample consisted of PBMCs or a T cell subset sorted from them (not recorded which). Every receptor here comes from an adult woman who had mild COVID-19 (a few samples of this study predate the infection). Cell type and time point are not known.

The chain is built from TRBV3-1 and TRBJ2-4; 11 bases match TRBD1. The CDR3 has 19 residues. Germline values: CDR1 LGHDT, CDR2 YNNKEL (reference sequence). With V trimmed by 6 bases and J by 0 bases, 13 bases remained unmatched. CDR3 nucleotides: TGTGCCAGCAGTCCTTGGACAGGGGGCTCTTCGCTAGCCAAAAACATTCAGTACTTC. It codes for CASSPWTGGSSLAKNIQYF. Full variable domain (missing parts from reference TRBV3-1 and TRBJ2-4): DTAVSQTPKYLVTQMGNDKSIKCEQNLGHDTMYWYKQDSKKFLKIMFSYNNKELIINETVPNRFSPKSPDKAHLNLHINSLELGDSAVYFCASSPWTGGSSLAKNIQYFGAGTRLSVL.

Only a few counts were recorded for this clonotype. The J gene is TRBJ2-1, the V gene TRBV24-1, with 13 bases lining up with TRBD2. The CDR3 covers 16 residues. With 4 bases clipped from V and 6 bases from J, the junction kept 5 bases outside the gene matches. Germline CDR1 reads KGHDR; CDR2 reads SFDVKD. CDR3 DNA sequence: TGTGCCACCAGTGAACCGGGACTAGCGGGGAGCAATGAGCAGTTCTTC. Its translation is CATSEPGLAGSNEQFF.

The rearrangement links TRBV7-6 to TRBJ1-6; 8 positions agree with TRBD1. Germline trimming cut 5 bases from V and 10 bases from J; bases unmatched to any gene: 4. This CDR3 contains 13 residues. The germline V gene has CDR1 SGHVS and CDR2 FNYEAQ. The CDR3 sequence: CASSPRQGSPLHF. CDR3 coding DNA: TGTGCCAGCAGCCCTCGACAGGGGTCACCCCTCCACTTT.

This clonotype was seen many times. The chain employs TRBV20-1 and TRBJ2-1; 8 bases fit TRBD2. The CDR3 runs to 14 residues. In germline, CDR1 is DFQATT, CDR2 SNEGSKA (reference sequence). V shed 3 bases, J shed 7 bases, and the junction held 8 bases outside the gene matches. This chain's CDR3 is CSASNLAGPNEQFF. The CDR3 DNA sequence: TGCAGTGCTAGTAACCTAGCGGGCCCGAATGAGCAGTTCTTC.

The table lists this clonotype with many counts. V usage is TRBV7-2 and J usage is TRBJ2-5, with TRBD2 as a possible D gene (5 bases). V was shortened by 9 bases and J by 1 base, with 18 bases between the two germline ends. This CDR3 has 15 residues. Germline CDR1 is SGHTA and CDR2 is FQGNSA. CDR3 amino acids: CASGYAGGPQETQYF. CDR3 DNA: TGTGCCAGTGGTTACGCGGGCGGGCCCCAAGAGACCCAGTACTTC.

This clonotype was seen only a few times. V and J are TRBV7-9 and TRBJ2-1; D remains ambiguous. Trimming took off 2 bases at V and 10 bases at J, with 6 bases between the two ends. Germline CDR1 is SEHNR and CDR2 is FQNEAQ (reference sequence). This CDR3 is 11 amino acids long. This CDR3 is CASSLSGEQFF. For the CDR3, the DNA is TGTGCCAGCAGCTTATCCGGGGAGCAGTTCTTC.

This clonotype was observed many times. The chain employs TRBV9 and TRBJ2-7, with D maybe TRBD2 (5 bases). The CDR3 totals 16 residues. CDR1 and CDR2 from the germline V gene are SGDLS and YYNGEE. The germline V and J ends were trimmed by 3 bases and 0 bases, with 16 bases remaining between them. CDR3 DNA: TGTGCCAGCAGCGGGACTGCGACGGCGAGCTCCTACGAGCAGTACTTC. Protein product: CASSGTATASSYEQYF.

This clonotype came up many times. The genes are TRBV29-1 and TRBJ1-2, with TRBD1 matching over 8 bases. This CDR3 has 13 residues. V was pared by 4 bases and J by 8 bases, with 9 bases of the junction left unmatched. The germline CDR1 and CDR2 sequences are SQVTM and ANQGSEA. For the CDR3, the DNA is TGCAGCGTTGCACCAGGGGGCTTCGGGGGCTACACCTTC. It codes for CSVAPGGFGGYTF.

This clonotype was seen more than once but under ten times. The V call is TRBV7-3, the J call TRBJ2-2; no clear D. The V end was cut by 8 bases, the J end by 6 bases, with 10 bases between. Per germline, CDR1 SGHTA and CDR2 FQGTGA. CDR3 length: 12 residues. The CDR3 DNA sequence: TGTGCCAGCGCAGGAGTCCCCGGGGAGCTGTTTTTT. Translated, it gives CASAGVPGELFF.

Ten or more counts support this clonotype. The chain uses TRBV5-5 and TRBJ1-1; D gene uncertain. This CDR3 is built from 10 residues. V lost 6 bases and J lost 5, with 5 bases in between. The germline CDR1 and CDR2 sequences are SGHKS and YYEKEE (reference sequence). CDR3 residues: CASMQTEAFF. The CDR3 nucleotides are TGTGCCAGCATGCAAACTGAAGCTTTCTTT.

This chain joins TRBV5-1 and TRBJ2-1; the D gene is possibly TRBD2 (6 bases). CDR1 and CDR2 from the germline V gene are SGHRS and YFSETQ. Trimming shortened V by 4 bases and J by 2 bases, and 16 bases separated the two germline ends. The CDR3 totals 16 residues. The CDR3 loop reads CASSAGRRGAYNEQFF. CDR3 in DNA: TGCGCCAGCAGCGCGGGACGGAGGGGCGCCTACAATGAGCAGTTCTTC.

This clonotype has only a few counts. V and J are TRBV23-1 and TRBJ2-5; the D is unclear. TRBV23-1 is treated as an ORF (open reading frame) with a function not yet certain. This CDR3 region has 13 residues. Between the trimmed V and J ends, which lost 0 bases and 5 bases, there was a span of 7 bases. The CDR3 protein is CASSQSMGETQYF. The CDR3 DNA is TGCGCCAGCAGTCAATCTATGGGGGAGACCCAGTACTTC.

This clonotype was seen a few times. In DNA, the CDR3 is TGCGCCAGCAGCCGGGTCTTCCAAGAGACCCAGTACTTC. Its protein is CASSRVFQETQYF. The chain recombines TRBV5-1 with TRBJ2-5, with unresolved D. Deletions cut 4 bases from V and 1 base from J, with 8 bases between. This CDR3 has 13 amino acids. Germline V gene sequence: CDR1 SGHRS, CDR2 YFSETQ.